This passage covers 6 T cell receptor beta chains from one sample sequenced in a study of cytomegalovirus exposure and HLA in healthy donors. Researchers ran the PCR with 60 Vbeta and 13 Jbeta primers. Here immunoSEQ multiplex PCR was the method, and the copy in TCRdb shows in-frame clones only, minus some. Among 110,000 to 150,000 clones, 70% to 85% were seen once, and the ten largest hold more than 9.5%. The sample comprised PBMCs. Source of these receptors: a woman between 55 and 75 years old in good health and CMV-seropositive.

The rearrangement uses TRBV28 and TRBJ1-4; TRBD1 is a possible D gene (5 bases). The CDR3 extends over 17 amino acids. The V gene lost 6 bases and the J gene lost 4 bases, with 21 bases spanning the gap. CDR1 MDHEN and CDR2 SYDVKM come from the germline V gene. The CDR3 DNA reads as TGTGCCAGCAGCCTGCCCCCCCTTTGGGGGGATAATGAAAAACTGTTTTTT. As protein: CASSLPPLWGDNEKLFF.

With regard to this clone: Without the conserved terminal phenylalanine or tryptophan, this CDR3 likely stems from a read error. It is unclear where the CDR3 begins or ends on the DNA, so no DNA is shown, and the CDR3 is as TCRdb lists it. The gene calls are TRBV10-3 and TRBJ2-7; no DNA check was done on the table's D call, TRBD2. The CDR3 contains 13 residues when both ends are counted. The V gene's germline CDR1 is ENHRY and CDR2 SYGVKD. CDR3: CAISQSTDSQWVI.

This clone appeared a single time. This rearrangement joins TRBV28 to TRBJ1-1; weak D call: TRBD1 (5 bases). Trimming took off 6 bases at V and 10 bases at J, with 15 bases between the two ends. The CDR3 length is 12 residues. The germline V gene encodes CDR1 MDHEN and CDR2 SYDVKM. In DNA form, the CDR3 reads TGTGCCAGCAGCCTTACAGGCTCACGAGCTTTCTTT. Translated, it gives CASSLTGSRAFF.

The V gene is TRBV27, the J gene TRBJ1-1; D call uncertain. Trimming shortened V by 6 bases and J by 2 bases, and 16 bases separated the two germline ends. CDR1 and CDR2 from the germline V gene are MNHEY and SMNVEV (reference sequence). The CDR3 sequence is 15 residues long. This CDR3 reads CASRSQTKGNTEAFF. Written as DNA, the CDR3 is TGTGCCAGCAGAAGTCAGACTAAAGGAAACACTGAAGCTTTCTTT.

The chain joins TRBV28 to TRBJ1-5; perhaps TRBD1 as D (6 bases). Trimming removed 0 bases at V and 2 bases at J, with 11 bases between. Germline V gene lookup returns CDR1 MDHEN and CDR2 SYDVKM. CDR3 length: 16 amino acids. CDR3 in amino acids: CASSLWGAEGNQPQHF. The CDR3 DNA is TGTGCCAGCAGTTTATGGGGGGCGGAAGGCAATCAGCCCCAGCATTTT.

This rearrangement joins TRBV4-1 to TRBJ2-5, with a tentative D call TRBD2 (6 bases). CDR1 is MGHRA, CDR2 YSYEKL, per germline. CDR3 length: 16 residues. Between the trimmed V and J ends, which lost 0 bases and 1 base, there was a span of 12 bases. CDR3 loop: CASSQEAGLLQETQYF. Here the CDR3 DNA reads TGCGCCAGCAGCCAAGAGGCAGGACTACTCCAAGAGACCCAGTACTTC.